This T cell receptor beta chain is from a study of a mutant IDH1 vaccine in newly diagnosed glioma. As for the study in general: Patients received vaccination from 4-6 weeks after radiotherapy alone, or with temozolomide cycles. Sex distribution of treated patients was about 60% male and roughly 40% female; mean age was around 42 years. General study results and limits: Immune responses induced by the vaccine were seen in roughly 93% of patients, spanning multiple MHC alleles. Pseudoprogression looked unconnected to shifts in top peripheral T cell clonotypes.

Sample time point: week 23, last vaccination. The vaccine gave 300 ug of a 20-mer mutant IDH1 peptide subcutaneously per dose. CDR3 length equals 13 residues. Trimming stripped 1 base from V and 5 bases from J, with 4 bases between. CDR1 SGHNT and CDR2 YYREEE come from the germline V gene (reference sequence). TCRdb's copy holds only in-frame clones and misses some; the assay was immunoSEQ multiplex PCR. The sample shows approximately 82,000 clones, over 75% of them seen only once. This clone appeared a few times. As yet, its antigen is unknown. The sample here was PBMCs, taken from a glioma patient whose treatment included an IDH1 peptide vaccine. The TCR originated in a man under 40 with glioma. Some clones in this sample may be carry-over from other donors' samples. J is TRBJ1-6 and V is TRBV5-4; the D is unclear. The DNA for the CDR3 is TGTGCCAGCAGCTTGAGAGATAATTCACCCCTCCACTTT. It encodes CASSLRDNSPLHF.